The clone carrying this TCR beta chain is a singleton in its sample. This record belongs to a study of blood T cell repertoires in COVID-19. The CDR3 has 17 amino acids. Germline assignment: CDR1 SGHTA and CDR2 FQGNSA. The V gene lost 1 base and the J gene lost 4 bases, with 16 bases spanning the gap. TCRdb's table, derived via immunoSEQ multiplex PCR, lists solely in-frame clones and lacks some. The sample includes hundreds of thousands of clones, around 90% of them seen just once. Material: peripheral blood. The receptor was isolated from a woman between 45 and 60 years old who had recovered from COVID-19. This chain uses TRBV7-2 with TRBJ1-4, with no clear D. CDR3 loop: CASSLVGSGDYNEKLFF. As DNA, the CDR3 is TGTGCCAGCAGCTTAGTCGGCAGTGGCGACTATAATGAAAAACTGTTTTTT.